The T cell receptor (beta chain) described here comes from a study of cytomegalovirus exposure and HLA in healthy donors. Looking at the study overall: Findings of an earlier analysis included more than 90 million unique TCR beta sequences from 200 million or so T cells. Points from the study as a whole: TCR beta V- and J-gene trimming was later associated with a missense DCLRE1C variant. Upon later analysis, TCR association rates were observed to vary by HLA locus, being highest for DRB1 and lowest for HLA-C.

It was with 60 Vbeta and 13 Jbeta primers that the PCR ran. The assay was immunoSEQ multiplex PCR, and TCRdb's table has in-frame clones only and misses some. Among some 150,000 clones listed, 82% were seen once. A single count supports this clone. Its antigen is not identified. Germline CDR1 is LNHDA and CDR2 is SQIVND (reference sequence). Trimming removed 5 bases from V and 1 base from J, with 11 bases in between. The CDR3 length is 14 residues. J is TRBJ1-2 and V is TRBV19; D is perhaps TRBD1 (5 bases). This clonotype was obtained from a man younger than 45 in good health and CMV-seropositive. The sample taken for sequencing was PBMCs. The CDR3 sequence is CASSLGTVNYGYTF. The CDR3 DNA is TGTGCCAGTAGTCTCGGGACTGTTAACTATGGCTACACCTTC.